These 13 T cell receptor beta chains were sequenced from one sample in a study of blood T cell repertoires in COVID-19. Assay: immunoSEQ multiplex PCR; the TCRdb copy retains only in-frame clones and omits some. The sample contains about 150,000 clones, more than 70% of which appear only once. Sequencing was performed on peripheral blood. The receptors stem from a man in his sixties with acute or convalescent COVID-19.

The chain couples TRBV20-1 to TRBJ2-1; D not resolved. Trimming stripped 3 bases from V and 8 bases from J, with 5 bases between. In germline, CDR1 is DFQATT, CDR2 SNEGSKA (reference sequence). The CDR3 loop spans 10 amino acids. CDR3 in amino acids: CSASGDEQFF. CDR3 coding DNA: TGCAGTGCTAGCGGAGATGAGCAGTTCTTC.

This clone appeared many times. This chain joins TRBV11-2 and TRBJ2-2, with 12 bases identical to TRBD2. The CDR3 covers 16 residues. V dropped 5 bases and J dropped 3; count of bases not matched to a gene: 4. CDR1 is SGHAT, CDR2 FQNNGV, per germline. CDR3: CASSQRLAGDTGELFF. DNA for the CDR3: TGTGCCAGCAGCCAAAGACTAGCGGGAGACACCGGGGAGCTGTTTTTT.

J is TRBJ2-7 and V is TRBV7-2; TRBD1 agrees at 8 bases. The junction had 8 bases not matched to a gene; V was cut back by 5 bases and J by 5 bases. Germline assignment: CDR1 SGHTA and CDR2 FQGNSA. CDR3 length equals 14 residues. For the CDR3, the DNA is TGTGCCAGCAGCCCGACGGACAGGGCCCACGAGCAGTACTTC. Its protein product is CASSPTDRAHEQYF.

The chain links TRBV21-1 to TRBJ1-1. TRBV21-1 is classified as a pseudogene. This CDR3 has 13 amino acids. The CDR3 coding sequence is TGTGCCGGCTCTTCCGGGTTCCACACTGAAGCTTTCTTT. It specifies CAGSSGFHTEAFF.

V and J are TRBV5-6 and TRBJ2-1; 9 bases match TRBD1. The CDR3 loop spans 17 amino acids. CDR1 SGHDT and CDR2 YYEEEE come from the germline V gene. The ends lost 1 base at V and 8 bases at J; junction bases unmatched: 13. This chain's CDR3 is CASSLLFWGQGFDEQFF. DNA of the CDR3: TGTGCCAGCAGCTTGTTGTTCTGGGGACAGGGTTTTGATGAGCAGTTCTTC.

J is TRBJ1-2 and V is TRBV7-2, with D possibly being TRBD1 (6 bases). The CDR3 is 15 amino acids. CDR1 is SGHTA and CDR2 is FQGNSA in the germline V gene. The germline V and J ends were trimmed by 0 bases and 2 bases, with 10 bases remaining between them. CDR3 region: CASSLALTGNYGYTF. In nucleotides, the CDR3 is TGTGCCAGCAGCTTAGCGCTAACAGGGAACTATGGCTACACCTTC.

This clone occurred a few times. This chain uses TRBV4-2 with TRBJ2-1, with TRBD1 identical over 10 bases. V was pared by 4 bases and J by 11 bases, with 5 bases of the junction left unmatched. The CDR3 loop spans 13 amino acids. Per germline, CDR1 LGHNA and CDR2 YNFKEQ. CDR3 bases: TGTGCCAGCAGCCGGCCGGGACAGGGGAAGCAGTTCTTC. It is translated as CASSRPGQGKQFF.

The chain employs TRBV6-5 and TRBJ1-5; 9 nucleotides align to TRBD1. The V gene end was trimmed by 6 bases and the J gene end by 6 bases; junction bases not matched to a gene: 6. Germline assignment: CDR1 MNHEY and CDR2 SVGAGI. The CDR3 totals 14 residues. The CDR3 here is CASSTGGAGQPQHF. The CDR3 bases are TGTGCCAGCAGCACAGGGGGCGCGGGTCAGCCCCAGCATTTT.

The chain has TRBV25-1 and TRBJ1-2; the match to TRBD1 covers 9 bases. The CDR3 length is 15 residues. CDR1 is MGHDK, CDR2 SYGVNS, per germline. The V gene end was trimmed by 6 bases and the J gene end by 1 base; junction bases not matched to a gene: 6. CDR3 nucleotides: TGTGCCAGCAGGGGGACAGGGCCCAATAACTATGGCTACACCTTC. Translated, it gives CASRGTGPNNYGYTF.

The rearrangement uses TRBV4-1 and TRBJ1-2, with D possibly TRBD1 on 5 matching bases. CDR1 is MGHRA and CDR2 is YSYEKL in the germline V gene. The CDR3 totals 15 residues. Trimming stripped 4 bases from V and 1 base from J, with 13 bases between. The CDR3 nucleotides read TGCGCCAGCAGCCCCGCCGGGGGGGTTAACTATGGCTACACCTTC. Translated, it gives CASSPAGGVNYGYTF.

CDR3 amino acids: CASSYGGIMNTEAFF. The CDR3 nucleotides are TGTGCCAGCAGTTACGGGGGGATCATGAACACTGAAGCTTTCTTT. The chain is built from TRBV6-6 and TRBJ1-1; a possible D gene is TRBD1 (5 bases). The germline gives CDR1 MNHNY, CDR2 SVGAGI (reference sequence). The V end lost 2 bases, the J end lost 0 bases, and 10 bases lay between the germline ends. This CDR3 contains 15 residues.

The genes are TRBV7-8 and TRBJ1-4, with D maybe TRBD1 (6 bases). V lost 4 bases and J lost 4, with 13 bases in between. In germline, CDR1 is SGHVS, CDR2 FQNEAQ. The CDR3 spans 15 residues. In nucleotides, the CDR3 is TGTGCCAGCAGCTCGGGACAAGCCTATAATGAAAAACTGTTTTTT. It yields the protein CASSSGQAYNEKLFF.

Only one count was recorded for this clone. The chain joins TRBV5-1 to TRBJ2-7; perhaps TRBD2 as D (6 bases). Germline V gives CDR1 SGHRS, CDR2 YFSETQ. V was pared by 0 bases and J by 2 bases, with 12 bases between. This CDR3 is built from 15 residues. Written as DNA, the CDR3 is TGCGCCAGCAGCTTGGCTGCGGGGTCTGCCTACGAGCAGTACTTC. It encodes CASSLAAGSAYEQYF.